Shown below are 24 T cell receptor beta chains from a single sample sequenced in a study of blood T cells in healthy people across ages. A J-beta primer mix and a sample-barcoded 5' primer were used in a second PCR of about 6 to 12 cycles. TCRdb independently ran MiXCR on the 5' RACE reads; one entry per CDR3 protein. Among 800,000 to 950,000 distinct CDR3 sequences, roughly 50% were seen once, and the ten largest hold over 10%. Input material: blood. The receptors were sampled from a man aged 30 to 39 in good health.

This clonotype has just a few counts. The V call is TRBV5-1, the J call TRBJ2-3; tentatively, D is TRBD2 (6 bases). The germline V gene has CDR1 SGHRS and CDR2 YFSETQ. The V gene lost 0 bases and the J gene lost 5 bases, with 19 bases spanning the gap. CDR3 length equals 17 residues. CDR3 nucleotide sequence: TGCGCCAGCAGCTTGGTGGCGACGGGGGAGGAGGTAGATACGCAGTATTTT. It specifies CASSLVATGEEVDTQYF.

This clonotype was found many times. J is TRBJ1-4 and V is TRBV20-1; D gene uncertain. The V gene lost 4 bases and the J gene lost 12 bases, with 12 bases spanning the gap. Germline-derived CDR1 and CDR2 are DFQATT and SNEGSKA (reference sequence). This CDR3 has 11 amino acids. As DNA, the CDR3 is TGCAGTGCTACACGGGAATCTGAACTGTTTTTT. Amino acids: CSATRESELFF.

This clonotype was detected only a few times. A read error is possible here, since a much larger clone lies one base away. The chain uses TRBV24-1 and TRBJ2-2; possible D gene TRBD1, 6 bases. The CDR3 loop spans 15 amino acids. CDR1 is KGHDR, CDR2 SFDVKD, per germline. The V end was cut by 3 bases, the J end by 4 bases, with 11 bases between. CDR3 region: CATSDVGHSTGELFF. CDR3 sequence (DNA): TGTGCCACCAGTGATGTGGGACATAGCACCGGGGAGCTGTTTTTT.

This chain connects TRBV4-2 to TRBJ1-2, with 8 bases lining up with TRBD1. The junction had 15 bases not matched to a gene; V was cut back by 5 bases and J by 7 bases. CDR3 length: 16 residues. Germline V gene data show CDR1 as LGHNA and CDR2 as YNFKEQ. The CDR3 loop is CASSIGPTGDLGGYTF. The CDR3 DNA reads as TGTGCCAGCAGCATTGGCCCGACAGGGGATCTTGGTGGCTACACCTTC.

The chain is built from TRBV4-2 and TRBJ2-1; 10 positions agree with TRBD1. Germline assignment: CDR1 LGHNA and CDR2 YNFKEQ. This CDR3 spans 16 amino acids. The V and J ends lost 2 bases and 4 bases, in that order; junction bases with no gene match: 5. The CDR3 coding sequence is TGTGCCAGCAGCCAACAATCGGGACAGGGGTACAATGAGCAGTTCTTC. The encoded protein is CASSQQSGQGYNEQFF.

The J gene is TRBJ2-7, the V gene TRBV27, with 7 nucleotides matching TRBD1. The germline V gene encodes CDR1 MNHEY and CDR2 SMNVEV (reference sequence). V shed 5 bases and J 2 bases; nucleotides not matched to a gene: 9. CDR3 length equals 15 residues. In nucleotides, the CDR3 is TGTGCCAGCAGTCCTCTGACAGGGACGACCTACGAGCAGTACTTC. It yields the protein CASSPLTGTTYEQYF.

The V and J genes are TRBV11-2 and TRBJ1-1; D may be TRBD1 (5 bases). Trimming left V 4 bases short and J 4 bases short, with 10 bases between. The CDR3 is made up of 13 amino acids. The germline V gene encodes CDR1 SGHAT and CDR2 FQNNGV. DNA for the CDR3: TGTGCCAGCAGCTCCAGGGTTACCACTGAAGCTTTCTTT. Protein: CASSSRVTTEAFF. The full variable domain, completed using reference TRBV11-2 and TRBJ1-1, is EAGVAQSPRYKIIEKRQSVAFWCNPISGHATLYWYQQILGQGPKLLIQFQNNGVVDDSQLPKDRFSAERLKGVDSTLKIQPAKLEDSAVYLCASSSRVTTEAFFGQGTRLTVV.

Only a few counts were recorded for this clonotype. J is TRBJ2-7 and V is TRBV3-1; 9 bases are a match to TRBD2. Germline V CDR1 and CDR2: LGHDT, YNNKEL (reference sequence). Trimming at V came to 6 bases and at J to 7 bases, leaving 4 bases not matched to a gene. The length of the CDR3 is 12 residues. In DNA, the CDR3 is TGTGCCAGCAGTCGTCTAGCGGGGGAGCAGTACTTC. This translates into CASSRLAGEQYF.

The rearrangement joins TRBV29-1 to TRBJ2-7, with TRBD2 matching 12 bases. The V gene end was trimmed by 7 bases and the J gene end by 0 bases; junction bases not matched to a gene: 10. Germline-derived CDR1 and CDR2 are SQVTM and ANQGSEA. CDR3 length: 16 residues. The CDR3 sequence is CSATRRTSGVSYEQYF. The CDR3 DNA sequence: TGCAGCGCCACTAGAAGGACTAGCGGGGTCTCCTACGAGCAGTACTTC.

The chain has TRBV12-3 or TRBV12-4 and TRBJ2-7; D might be TRBD2 (6 bases). The CDR3 contains 15 residues. Trimming took 7 bases from V and 2 from J, leaving 18 bases between them. CDR3 residues: CASTPTSSPPYEQYF. CDR3 nucleotide sequence: TGTGCCAGCACCCCGACTAGTAGTCCACCCTACGAGCAGTACTTC.

The rearrangement links TRBV5-1 to TRBJ1-4; perhaps TRBD1 as D (5 bases). Germline lookup yields CDR1 SGHRS and CDR2 YFSETQ. Trimming removed 0 bases at V and 4 bases at J, with 10 bases between. This CDR3 is built from 15 residues. The CDR3: CASSLDGAHNEKLFF. DNA of the CDR3: TGCGCCAGCAGCTTGGACGGGGCCCATAATGAAAAACTGTTTTTT.

This clonotype was recorded at least ten times. The V and J genes are TRBV11-2 and TRBJ2-7, with D maybe TRBD2 (5 bases). CDR3 length: 14 amino acids. The germline V and J ends were trimmed by 3 bases and 6 bases, with 15 bases remaining between them. Per germline, CDR1 SGHAT and CDR2 FQNNGV. This chain's CDR3 is CASSLGLRDCEQYF. CDR3 sequence (DNA): TGTGCCAGCAGCTTGGGGTTGAGGGATTGCGAGCAGTACTTC.

The chain combines TRBV6-1 with TRBJ2-7; 9 bases match TRBD1. The CDR3 runs to 15 residues. V was pared by 7 bases and J by 4 bases, with 11 bases of the junction left unmatched. CDR1 is MNHNS, CDR2 SASEGT, per germline. The CDR3 DNA reads as TGTGCCAGCAAGGCTGGTCGGACAGGGGATTACGAGCAGTACTTC. It is translated as CASKAGRTGDYEQYF.

This clonotype was counted between two and nine times. The chain is built from TRBV12-3 or TRBV12-4 and TRBJ2-7, with 8 bases identical to TRBD2. V gave up 6 bases and J gave up 2 bases; unmatched junction bases: 9. The CDR3 consists of 15 residues. The CDR3 sequence is CASRSGGTGPYEQYF. In nucleotides, the CDR3 is TGTGCCAGCAGGAGCGGGGGTACTGGGCCCTACGAGCAGTACTTC.

There are a few counts of this clonotype. This chain joins TRBV25-1 and TRBJ2-7; D is tentatively TRBD1 or TRBD2 (5 bases each). Germline V lookup: CDR1 MGHDK, CDR2 SYGVNS. Trimming took 5 bases from V and 2 from J, leaving 13 bases between them. The CDR3 sequence is 14 residues long. The CDR3: CASSTGPETYEQYF. As DNA, the CDR3 is TGTGCCAGCAGTACGGGGCCAGAAACCTACGAGCAGTACTTC.

This clonotype was detected a few times. The chain links TRBV12-3 or TRBV12-4 to TRBJ1-6; maybe TRBD1 (6 bases). V dropped 5 bases and J dropped 11 bases, with 16 bases sitting between them. CDR3 size: 14 residues. Written as DNA, the CDR3 is TGTGCCAGCAGTCTCAATGGACAGCTGACACCCCTCCACTTT. Its translation is CASSLNGQLTPLHF.

This clonotype was seen a handful of times. This rearrangement joins TRBV5-1 to TRBJ2-7, with a tentative D call TRBD2 (5 bases). The CDR3 runs 15 residues. Germline V CDR1 and CDR2: SGHRS, YFSETQ. The ends were cut back, 0 bases at V and 1 base at J, with 11 bases in the middle. The CDR3, as DNA: TGCGCCAGCAGCTTGGAACCTAGCATATCCTACGAGCAGTACTTC. Translating gives CASSLEPSISYEQYF.

This chain links TRBV12-3 or TRBV12-4 with TRBJ2-7; TRBD2 agrees at 14 bases. TRBJ2-5 explains the end of the DNA better; the J call may be wrong. The CDR3 extends over 17 amino acids. The CDR3 loop reads CASRYPPGLAGDETQYF. The CDR3 nucleotides are TGTGCCAGCAGGTACCCACCGGGACTAGCGGGGGATGAGACCCAGTACTTC.

As for this clonotype: With a far larger clone one base away, a read error is the likely cause. The chain combines TRBV7-2 with TRBJ2-2; D is unresolved. This CDR3 region has 12 residues. Germline V gene sequence: CDR1 SGHTA, CDR2 FQGNSA. In DNA, the CDR3 is TGTGCCAGCATCTTAAACACCGGGGAGCTGTTTTTT. Translating it yields CASILNTGELFF.

CDR3 sequence (DNA): TGTGCCAGCAGTTTCCGGGCGGGAGAAGGTTATGGCTACACCTTC. The encoded protein is CASSFRAGEGYGYTF. The chain has TRBV12-3 or TRBV12-4 and TRBJ1-2; D is uncertain. Trimming left V 3 bases short and J 5 bases short, with 16 bases between. The CDR3 loop spans 15 amino acids.

Comments on this clonotype: A much larger clone lies one base from this, so it may be a read error. This chain joins TRBV28 and TRBJ2-3; possibly TRBD1 for D (5 bases). Germline V lookup: CDR1 MDHEN, CDR2 SYDVKM. The CDR3 is 12 amino acids. CDR3 sequence reads: CASSLITGTQYF. The CDR3 DNA is TGTGCCAGCAGTTTGATCACAGGTACGCAGTATTTT.

The genes are TRBV4-2 and TRBJ2-5; 7 nucleotides match TRBD2. The tail of the sequence fits TRBJ2-7 better, so the J call may be wrong. The V gene's germline CDR1 is LGHNA and CDR2 YNFKEQ. The CDR3 is 16 amino acids. As DNA, the CDR3 is TGTGCCAGCAGCCAACCCCGGACTAGTAACATCTACGAGCAGTACTTC. Translated: CASSQPRTSNIYEQYF.

This clonotype was recorded a few times. The J gene is TRBJ2-7, the V gene TRBV7-9; D call uncertain. Germline CDR1 SEHNR, CDR2 FQNEAQ (reference sequence). Trimming stripped 3 bases from V and 0 bases from J, with 12 bases between. This CDR3 spans 15 amino acids. CDR3 region: CASSFLEAHSYEQYF. The CDR3 nucleotides read TGTGCCAGCAGCTTTCTTGAAGCTCACTCCTACGAGCAGTACTTC.

This sequence joins TRBV3-1 and TRBJ1-1; no firm D call. The V end was cut by 1 base, the J end by 4 bases, with 22 bases between. The CDR3 is 18 amino acids. Germline loops: CDR1 LGHDT, CDR2 YNNKEL (reference sequence). The CDR3 protein is CASSQVIGWGEVGTEAFF. CDR3 DNA: TGTGCCAGCAGCCAAGTGATCGGTTGGGGAGAGGTCGGCACTGAAGCTTTCTTT.